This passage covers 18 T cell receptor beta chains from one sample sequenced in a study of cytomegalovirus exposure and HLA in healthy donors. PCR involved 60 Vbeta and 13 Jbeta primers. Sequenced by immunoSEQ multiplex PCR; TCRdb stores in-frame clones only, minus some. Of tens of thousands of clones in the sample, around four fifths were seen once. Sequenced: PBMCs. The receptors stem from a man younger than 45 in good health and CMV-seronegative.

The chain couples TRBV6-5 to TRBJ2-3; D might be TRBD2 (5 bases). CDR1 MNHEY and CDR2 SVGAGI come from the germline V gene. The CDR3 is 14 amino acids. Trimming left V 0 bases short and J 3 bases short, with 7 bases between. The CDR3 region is CASSYSPGTDTQYF. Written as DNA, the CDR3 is TGTGCCAGCAGTTACTCGCCGGGGACAGATACGCAGTATTTT.

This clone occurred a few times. The CDR3 nucleotides are TGTGCCAGCAGCAACCGGGGGAAGCAGCCCCAGCATTTT. This encodes CASSNRGKQPQHF. The V gene is TRBV6-5, the J gene TRBJ1-5; D possibly corresponds to TRBD1 (5 bases). Trimming pared 6 bases from V and 7 bases from J, leaving 13 bases between. This CDR3 has 13 amino acids. The germline gives CDR1 MNHEY, CDR2 SVGAGI.

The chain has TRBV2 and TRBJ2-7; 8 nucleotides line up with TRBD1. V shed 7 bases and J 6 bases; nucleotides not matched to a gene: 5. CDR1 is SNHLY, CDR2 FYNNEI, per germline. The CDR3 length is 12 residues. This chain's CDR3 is CASTGQGVEQYF. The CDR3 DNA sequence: TGTGCCAGCACCGGACAGGGCGTCGAGCAGTACTTC. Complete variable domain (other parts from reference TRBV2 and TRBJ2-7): EPEVTQTPSHQVTQMGQEVILRCVPISNHLYFYWYRQILGQKVEFLVSFYNNEISEKSEIFDDQFSVERPDGSNFTLKIRSTKLEDSAMYFCASTGQGVEQYFGPGTRLTVT.

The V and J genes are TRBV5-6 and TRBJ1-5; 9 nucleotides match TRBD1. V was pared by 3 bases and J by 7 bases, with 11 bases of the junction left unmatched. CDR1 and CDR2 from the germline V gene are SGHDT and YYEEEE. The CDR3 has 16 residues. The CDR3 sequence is CASSYAGTGPGQPQHF. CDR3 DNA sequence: TGTGCCAGCAGCTACGCCGGGACAGGGCCTGGGCAGCCCCAGCATTTT.

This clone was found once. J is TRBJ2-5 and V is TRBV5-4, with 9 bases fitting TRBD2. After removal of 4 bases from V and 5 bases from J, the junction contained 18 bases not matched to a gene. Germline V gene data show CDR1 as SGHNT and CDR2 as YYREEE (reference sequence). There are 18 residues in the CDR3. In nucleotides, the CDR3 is TGTGCCAGCAGCCCGGGGGGGCTAGCGGGGCTTGGAGGGGAGACCCAGTACTTC. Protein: CASSPGGLAGLGGETQYF.

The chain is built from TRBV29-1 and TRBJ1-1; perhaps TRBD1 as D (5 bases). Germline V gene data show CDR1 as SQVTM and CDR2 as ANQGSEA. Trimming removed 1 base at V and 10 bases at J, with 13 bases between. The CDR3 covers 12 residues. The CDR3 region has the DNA TGCAGCGTTGAAGTTGTTCAGGGTCGAGCTTTCTTT. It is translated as CSVEVVQGRAFF.

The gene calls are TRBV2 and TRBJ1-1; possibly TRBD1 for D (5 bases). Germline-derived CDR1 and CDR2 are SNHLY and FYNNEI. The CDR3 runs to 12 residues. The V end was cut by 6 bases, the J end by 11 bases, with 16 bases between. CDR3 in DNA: TGTGCCAGCAGAACAGGCCTCCCAAGGGCTTTCTTT. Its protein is CASRTGLPRAFF.

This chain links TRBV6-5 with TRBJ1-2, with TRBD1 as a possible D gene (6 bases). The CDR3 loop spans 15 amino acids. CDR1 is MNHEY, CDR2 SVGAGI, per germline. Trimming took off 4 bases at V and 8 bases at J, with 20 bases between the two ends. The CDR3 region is CASSSYMTGLSGYTF. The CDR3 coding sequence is TGTGCCAGCAGTTCCTACATGACAGGACTGTCGGGCTACACCTTC.

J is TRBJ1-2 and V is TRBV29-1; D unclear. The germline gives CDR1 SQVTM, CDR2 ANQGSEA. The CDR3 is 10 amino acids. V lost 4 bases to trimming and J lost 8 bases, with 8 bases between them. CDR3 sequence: CSVGEGGYTF. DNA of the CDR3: TGCAGCGTTGGTGAGGGCGGCTACACCTTC.

The CDR3 region is CASSFGGGQGRYEQYF. The CDR3 coding sequence is TGTGCCAGCAGCTTCGGTGGTGGACAGGGAAGATACGAGCAGTACTTC. This sequence joins TRBV5-4 and TRBJ2-7; 8 bases agree with TRBD1. This CDR3 comprises 16 residues. The germline gives CDR1 SGHNT, CDR2 YYREEE (reference sequence). J gave up 4 bases and V 2 bases, and 11 bases lay outside the gene matches.

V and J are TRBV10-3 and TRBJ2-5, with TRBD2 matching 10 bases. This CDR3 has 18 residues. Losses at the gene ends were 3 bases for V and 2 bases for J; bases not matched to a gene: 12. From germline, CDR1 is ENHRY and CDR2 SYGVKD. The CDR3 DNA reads TGTGCCATCAGTGACCGCGTGAGGAGCGGGGGGGCACAAGAGACCCAGTACTTC. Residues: CAISDRVRSGGAQETQYF.

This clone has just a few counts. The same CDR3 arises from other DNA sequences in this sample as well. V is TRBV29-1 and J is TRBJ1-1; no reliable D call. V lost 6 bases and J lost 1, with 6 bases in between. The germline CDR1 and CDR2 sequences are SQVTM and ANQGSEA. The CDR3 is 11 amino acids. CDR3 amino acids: CSVEANTEAFF. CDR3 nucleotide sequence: TGCAGCGTCGAGGCGAACACTGAAGCTTTCTTT.

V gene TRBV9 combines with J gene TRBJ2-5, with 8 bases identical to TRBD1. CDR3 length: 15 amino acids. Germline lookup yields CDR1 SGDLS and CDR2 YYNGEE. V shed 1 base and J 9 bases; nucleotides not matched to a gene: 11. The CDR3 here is CASSVSGQAASAQYF. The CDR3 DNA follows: TGTGCCAGCAGCGTATCGGGACAGGCTGCTTCGGCCCAGTACTTC.

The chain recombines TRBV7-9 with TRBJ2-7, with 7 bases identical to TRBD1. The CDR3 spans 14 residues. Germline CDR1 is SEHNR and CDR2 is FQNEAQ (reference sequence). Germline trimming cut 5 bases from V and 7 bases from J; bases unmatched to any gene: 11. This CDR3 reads CASSPGDSSREQYF. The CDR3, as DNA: TGTGCCAGCAGCCCAGGGGACAGCTCGCGGGAGCAGTACTTC.

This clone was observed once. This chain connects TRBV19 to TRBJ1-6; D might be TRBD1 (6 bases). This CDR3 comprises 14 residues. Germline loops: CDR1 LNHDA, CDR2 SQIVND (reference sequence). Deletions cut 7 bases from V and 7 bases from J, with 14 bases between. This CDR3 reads CASTEGVYNSPLHF. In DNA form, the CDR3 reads TGTGCCAGTACCGAGGGGGTGTACAATTCACCCCTCCACTTT.

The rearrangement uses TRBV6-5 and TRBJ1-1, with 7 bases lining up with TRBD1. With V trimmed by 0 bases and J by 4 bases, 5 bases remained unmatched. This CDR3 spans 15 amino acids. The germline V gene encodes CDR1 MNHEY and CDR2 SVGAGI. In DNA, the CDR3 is TGTGCCAGCAGTTACTCGCTAGCAGGGGGCACTGAAGCTTTCTTT. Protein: CASSYSLAGGTEAFF.

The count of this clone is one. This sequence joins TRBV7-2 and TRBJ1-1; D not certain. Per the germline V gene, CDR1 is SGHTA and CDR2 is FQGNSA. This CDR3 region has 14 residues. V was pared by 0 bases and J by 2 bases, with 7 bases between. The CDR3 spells CASSLARINTEAFF. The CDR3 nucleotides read TGTGCCAGCAGCTTAGCGCGGATAAACACTGAAGCTTTCTTT. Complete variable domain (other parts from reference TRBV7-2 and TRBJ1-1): GAGVSQSPSNKVTEKGKDVELRCDPISGHTALYWYRQSLGQGLEFLIYFQGNSAPDKSGLPSDRFSAERTGGSVSTLTIQRTQQEDSAVYLCASSLARINTEAFFGQGTRLTVV.

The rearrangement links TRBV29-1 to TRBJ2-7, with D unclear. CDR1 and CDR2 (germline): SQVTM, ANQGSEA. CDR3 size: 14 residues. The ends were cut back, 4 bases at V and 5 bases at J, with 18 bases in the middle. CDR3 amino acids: CSVGLLSRPHEQYF. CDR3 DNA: TGCAGCGTTGGCCTACTCTCGCGGCCCCACGAGCAGTACTTC.